This TCR beta chain originates from a study of blood T cell repertoires in COVID-19. Study as a whole: The samples span acute and convalescent COVID-19 from the United States, Italy and Spain. PBMCs, B-cell-depleted T cells, or T cells were the source of the cDNA or gDNA that made up the material.

In the source study's methods: Estimates of nucleated cell counts were drawn from the amplification of reference gene primers. Sequenced by immunoSEQ multiplex PCR; TCRdb stores in-frame clones only, minus some. That table gives V, J and clone size, and the DNA gave D and trimming. Of about 260,000 clones in the sample, 88% were seen once. Germline assignment: CDR1 MNHNY and CDR2 SVGAGI (reference sequence). This CDR3 spans 14 amino acids. V lost 6 bases to trimming and J lost 9 bases; unmatched junction nucleotides: 5. The TCR was taken from a man in his 60s who had recovered from COVID-19. This chain links TRBV6-6 with TRBJ2-3, with 14 nucleotides matching TRBD2. Material: peripheral blood. In DNA, the CDR3 is TGTGCCAGCAGCCAGACTAGCGGGGGGGCGACGCAGTATTTT. Its protein product is CASSQTSGGATQYF.